The rows below give T cell receptor beta chains drawn from one sample of a study of Graves' ophthalmopathy and Graves' hyperthyroidism. One entry per CDR3 protein, called by TCRdb with MiXCR from the multiplex PCR reads. The profile covers around 520,000 distinct CDR3 sequences, with 39% appearing a single time and about 4% taken by the ten largest. The sample comprised peripheral blood or thyroid tissue (not recorded which). The receptor set was obtained from an adult man with Graves' hyperthyroidism. The CDR3 runs from the conserved cysteine through the conserved F or W. D genes are given only for firm matches. Expanded clones are given a class, and other clones once, few, many or no size at all.

TRBJ1-1,many,TRBV3-1,NA,CASSQVPGNEAFF,TGTGCCAGCAGCCAAGTTCCAGGGAATGAAGCTTTCTTT
TRBJ2-7,NA,TRBV29-1,TRBD2,CGVRGGQFYEQYF,TGCGGCGTGCGGGGGGGACAATTCTACGAGCAGTACTTC
TRBJ2-3,NA,TRBV24-1,NA,CATSRTGARADTQYF,TGTGCCACCTCGAGGACGGGGGCTCGCGCAGATACGCAGTATTTT
TRBJ1-2,few,TRBV2,TRBD1,CASSDRDGYTF,TGTGCCAGCAGCGACAGGGACGGCTACACCTTC
TRBJ2-6,NA,TRBV5-1,NA,CASSLGWTASGANVLTF,TGCGCCAGCAGCTTGGGTTGGACAGCTTCTGGGGCCAACGTCCTGACTTTC
TRBJ1-1,many,TRBV3-1,NA,CASTRQVNTEAFF,TGTGCCAGCACTCGGCAGGTGAACACTGAAGCTTTCTTT
TRBJ2-5,few,TRBV6-6,NA,CASSLGSPGAQETQYF,TGTGCCAGCAGTTTAGGGTCCCCCGGGGCCCAAGAGACCCAGTACTTC
TRBJ2-2,many,TRBV4-2,TRBD1,CASSHPLGGQGASGELFF,TGTGCCAGCAGCCATCCCCTGGGAGGACAGGGGGCCAGTGGGGAGCTGTTTTTT
TRBJ2-3,NA,TRBV9,TRBD2,CASSVGAGGATDTQYF,TGTGCCAGCAGCGTAGGTGCGGGGGGGGCAACAGATACGCAGTATTTT
TRBJ1-1,NA,TRBV9,NA,CASSVGPGSEAFF,TGTGCCAGCAGCGTAGGGCCAGGGTCTGAAGCTTTCTTT
TRBJ2-7,many,TRBV3-1,NA,CASSQVSYEQYF,TGTGCCAGCAGCCAAGTCAGTTACGAGCAGTACTTC
TRBJ1-2,many,TRBV5-1,TRBD1,CASSLVQGVGYGYTF,TGCGCCAGCAGCTTGGTCCAGGGGGTAGGCTATGGCTACACCTTC
TRBJ2-3,NA,TRBV12-3/TRBV12-4,NA,CASRQGRTDTQYF,TGTGCCAGCAGACAGGGCCGCACAGATACGCAGTATTTT
TRBJ2-2,many,TRBV5-1,TRBD2,CASSLTSGAVGGELFF,TGCGCCAGCAGCCTAACTAGCGGGGCGGTCGGCGGGGAGCTGTTTTTT
TRBJ2-6,NA,TRBV10-3,NA,CAISAGANVLTF,TGTGCCATCAGTGCGGGGGCCAACGTCCTGACTTTC
TRBJ2-7,NA,TRBV10-3,NA,CASSPDHRGDEQYF,TGTGCCAGCAGTCCGGACCACCGCGGCGATGAGCAGTACTTC
TRBJ1-3,NA,TRBV12-3/TRBV12-4,NA,CASSLRGFAGNTIYF,TGTGCCAGCAGTTTAAGGGGTTTCGCTGGAAACACCATATATTTT
TRBJ2-2,NA,TRBV7-2,NA,CASRSNREWGGELFF,TGTGCCAGCAGGTCGAACAGGGAATGGGGCGGGGAGCTGTTTTTT
TRBJ2-2,NA,TRBV20-1,TRBD2,CSARDPGTSGSANTGELFF,TGCAGTGCTAGAGATCCCGGGACTAGCGGGAGTGCGAACACCGGGGAGCTGTTTTTT
TRBJ1-4,many,TRBV7-9,NA,CASSPGTRTNEKLFF,TGTGCCAGCAGCCCCGGGACAAGGACTAATGAAAAACTGTTTTTT
TRBJ1-2,NA,TRBV10-3,TRBD1,CAISSRQGIIYGYTF,TGTGCCATCAGTTCGAGACAGGGGATTATCTATGGCTACACCTTC
TRBJ2-7,NA,TRBV6-6,TRBD2,CASSSTSGRAYYEQYF,TGTGCCAGCAGTTCTACTAGCGGGAGGGCCTACTACGAGCAGTACTTC
TRBJ2-7,few,TRBV28,NA,CASSPGTVNSYEQYF,TGTGCCAGCAGTCCCGGGACTGTCAACTCCTACGAGCAGTACTTC
TRBJ2-3,few,TRBV9,NA,CASSVGDTQYF,TGTGCCAGCAGCGTGGGGGATACGCAGTATTTT
TRBJ1-6,many,TRBV10-3,NA,CASRAVGYSPLHF,TGTGCCAGCAGGGCGGTGGGATATTCACCCCTCCACTTT
TRBJ1-4,once,TRBV7-6,TRBD1,CASSSLQGAGEKLFF,TGTGCCAGCAGTTCACTCCAGGGGGCCGGGGAAAAACTGTTTTTT
TRBJ1-1,NA,TRBV5-1,NA,CASSMGTLLF,TGCGCCAGCAGCATGGGGACACTCTTATTT
TRBJ1-6,many,TRBV6-4,TRBD1,CASSALTGADSPLHF,TGTGCCAGCAGTGCTCTAACAGGGGCTGATTCACCCCTCCACTTT
TRBJ2-7,many,TRBV5-1,NA,CASSSPGKVTYEQYF,TGTGCCAGCAGCTCCCCCGGGAAGGTAACCTACGAGCAGTACTTC
TRBJ1-5,once,TRBV5-5,NA,CASSSRDQGKGDNEHF,TGTGCCAGCAGCTCCAGGGACCAGGGGAAGGGAGATAATGAGCATTTT
TRBJ2-2,few,TRBV11-2,NA,CASSLDGYPNTGELFF,TGTGCCAGCAGCTTAGACGGCTATCCCAACACCGGGGAGCTGTTTTTT
TRBJ1-5,NA,TRBV25-1,TRBD1,CASSGQGARNQPQHF,TGTGCCAGCAGTGGACAGGGGGCTCGCAATCAGCCCCAGCATTTT
TRBJ1-2,NA,TRBV12-3/TRBV12-4,TRBD1,CASSPGQGALGYTF,TGTGCCAGCAGTCCGGGACAGGGGGCGCTTGGCTACACCTTC
TRBJ2-1,NA,TRBV29-1,TRBD1,CSVPQGALNEQFF,TGCAGCGTTCCCCAGGGGGCCCTCAATGAGCAGTTCTTC
TRBJ2-2,NA,TRBV7-2,TRBD1,CASSVTGGDGELFF,TGTGCCAGCAGCGTGACAGGGGGCGACGGGGAGCTGTTTTTT
TRBJ2-7,NA,TRBV7-2,TRBD2,CASSLELASTYEQYF,TGTGCCAGCAGCTTAGAACTAGCGTCGACCTACGAGCAGTACTTC
TRBJ1-6,few,TRBV5-1,NA,CASSLSSVRRNNSPLHF,TGCGCCAGCAGCTTGAGTTCAGTAAGACGAAATAATTCACCCCTCCACTTT
TRBJ1-3,few,TRBV28,NA,CASSISWGGNTIYF,TGTGCCAGCAGTATTTCGTGGGGAGGAAACACCATATATTTT
TRBJ2-3,NA,TRBV7-2,NA,CASGLSTATDTQYF,TGTGCCAGCGGATTATCGACAGCCACAGATACGCAGTATTTT
TRBJ1-2,NA,TRBV27,NA,CASWPGDLNYGYTF,TGTGCCAGCTGGCCGGGGGACCTTAACTATGGCTACACCTTC
TRBJ2-2,NA,TRBV5-8,TRBD2,CASSLERGKKLFF,TGTGCCAGCAGCTTGGAGCGGGGCAAGAAGCTGTTTTTT
TRBJ1-3,NA,TRBV7-9,NA,CASSLHPGSGNTIYF,TGTGCCAGCAGCTTACATCCAGGATCTGGAAACACCATATATTTT
TRBJ1-5,many,TRBV6-5,TRBD1,CASSSTGDQPQHF,TGTGCCAGCAGCTCAACAGGGGATCAGCCCCAGCATTTT
TRBJ2-7,many,TRBV19,TRBD1,CASSIGTGGFYEQYF,TGTGCCAGTAGTATAGGGACAGGGGGCTTCTACGAGCAGTACTTC
TRBJ2-5,many,TRBV29-1,NA,CSVLQAQETQYF,TGCAGCGTGCTGCAGGCCCAGGAGACCCAGTACTTC
TRBJ1-2,many,TRBV15,TRBD1,CATSTGQGAYGYTF,TGTGCCACCAGCACGGGACAGGGGGCGTATGGCTACACCTTC
TRBJ1-1,many,TRBV6-6,TRBD1,CASQGQHLNTEAFF,TGTGCCAGCCAGGGACAGCACTTGAACACTGAAGCTTTCTTT
TRBJ1-3,NA,TRBV7-9,NA,CASSLDRFSGNTIYF,TGTGCCAGCAGCTTAGACAGGTTCTCTGGAAACACCATATATTTT
TRBJ2-7,many,TRBV2,NA,CASIGYEQYF,TGTGCCAGCATAGGCTACGAGCAGTACTTC